This passage covers 25 T cell receptor beta chains from one sample sequenced in a study of CD8+ T cells in alopecia areata. RNA was isolated and reverse transcribed to cDNA, the sequencing template. Clones were read by immunoSEQ multiplex PCR, and TCRdb kept only the in-frame ones, dropping some. In the table there are under 300,000 clones, around two thirds of which are singletons. Source: CD4+ T cells sorted from blood, taken at week 0. These receptors all come from a human donor with alopecia areata.

The rearrangement joins TRBV20-1 to TRBJ2-7, with D perhaps matching TRBD2 (5 bases). CDR1 DFQATT and CDR2 SNEGSKA come from the germline V gene (reference sequence). This CDR3 contains 11 residues. The V gene lost 4 bases and the J gene lost 3 bases, with 7 bases spanning the gap. This CDR3 reads CSAKLVYEQYF. In DNA, the CDR3 is TGCAGTGCTAAACTAGTCTACGAGCAGTACTTC.

This clone was seen once. The chain has TRBV2 and TRBJ1-2; D possibly corresponds to TRBD1 (6 bases). The germline gives CDR1 SNHLY, CDR2 FYNNEI. This CDR3 has 13 residues. V lost 6 bases and J 5 bases, leaving 13 bases between the germline ends. The CDR3 reads CASSSRTDYGYTF. CDR3 sequence (DNA): TGTGCCAGCAGCTCAAGGACAGATTATGGCTACACCTTC.

The V call is TRBV7-2, the J call TRBJ1-5, with a tentative D call TRBD1 (5 bases). This CDR3 spans 13 amino acids. Germline V gene sequence: CDR1 SGHTA, CDR2 FQGNSA. V shed 1 base and J shed 7 bases, with 8 bases lying between them. CDR3 sequence reads: CASSLEGTQPQHF. CDR3 in DNA: TGTGCCAGCAGCTTAGAAGGGACCCAGCCCCAGCATTTT.

The chain couples TRBV6-6 to TRBJ2-3, with 12 bases identical to TRBD2. The CDR3 runs 15 residues. Germline V CDR1 and CDR2: MNHNY, SVGAGI (reference sequence). The trim removed 8 bases at V and 3 bases at J, leaving 6 bases unmatched. The CDR3 spells CASERTSGETDTQYF. CDR3 bases: TGTGCCAGCGAGCGGACTAGCGGGGAAACAGATACGCAGTATTTT.

V is TRBV30 and J is TRBJ1-1; 9 bases agree with TRBD1. The V gene end was trimmed by 0 bases and the J gene end by 5 bases; junction bases not matched to a gene: 4. Germline V CDR1 and CDR2: GTSNPN, SVGIG (reference sequence). The CDR3 sequence is 14 residues long. CDR3 protein: CAWSVLGQGTEAFF. The CDR3 DNA reads TGTGCCTGGAGTGTACTCGGACAGGGGACTGAAGCTTTCTTT.

This chain connects TRBV29-1 to TRBJ1-1; 7 positions agree with TRBD1. V was pared by 7 bases and J by 0 bases, with 5 bases of the junction left unmatched. The V gene's germline CDR1 is SQVTM and CDR2 ANQGSEA. The CDR3 is made up of 13 amino acids. CDR3 sequence reads: CSARDSMNTEAFF. The DNA for the CDR3 is TGCAGCGCAAGGGACAGCATGAACACTGAAGCTTTCTTT.

The rearrangement joins TRBV29-1 to TRBJ1-2; D uncertain. V was clipped by 8 bases and J by 6 bases, with 19 bases between them. Germline-derived CDR1 and CDR2 are SQVTM and ANQGSEA. This CDR3 spans 13 amino acids. Here the CDR3 reads CSTLVRPLDGYTF. The CDR3 bases are TGCAGCACTCTCGTTCGGCCGCTGGATGGCTACACCTTC.

The chain is built from TRBV29-1 and TRBJ1-2; TRBD1 might be the D (5 bases). Germline CDR1 and CDR2: SQVTM and ANQGSEA. The length of the CDR3 is 15 residues. V was clipped by 5 bases and J by 0 bases, with 16 bases between them. CDR3 DNA sequence: TGCAGCGTTACCCCCCGGGACCGCGCTAACTATGGCTACACCTTC. It encodes CSVTPRDRANYGYTF.

This clone was found a few times. This sequence joins TRBV12-5 and TRBJ2-4, with D possibly TRBD1 on 5 matching bases. Germline V gives CDR1 LGHNT, CDR2 FRNRAP. Trimming took 4 bases from V and 3 from J, leaving 16 bases between them. The CDR3 totals 16 residues. CDR3 sequence: CASGSPSTVGKNIQYF. In nucleotides, the CDR3 is TGTGCTAGTGGTTCCCCTTCGACAGTCGGCAAAAACATTCAGTACTTC.

This clone is a singleton in its sample. J is TRBJ2-7 and V is TRBV6-5; D remains ambiguous. Germline CDR1 is MNHEY and CDR2 is SVGAGI. V was shortened by 0 bases and J by 4 bases, with 13 bases between the two germline ends. The CDR3 extends over 15 amino acids. The CDR3 protein is CASSYSTATSYEQYF. The CDR3 bases are TGTGCCAGCAGTTACTCGACGGCTACTTCTTACGAGCAGTACTTC.

This clone has a handful of counts. The rearrangement links TRBV7-9 to TRBJ1-2; no clear D gene. CDR3 size: 15 residues. The V and J ends lost 1 base and 4 bases respectively, with 13 bases between them. CDR1 SEHNR and CDR2 FQNEAQ come from the germline V gene (reference sequence). CDR3 sequence: CASSLVGSFSYGYTF. The CDR3 bases are TGTGCCAGCAGCTTAGTGGGCAGCTTTTCCTATGGCTACACCTTC.

The chain links TRBV5-4 to TRBJ2-5, with D possibly TRBD2 on 6 matching bases. This CDR3 is 15 amino acids long. Trimming pared 2 bases from V and 3 bases from J, leaving 14 bases between. Germline-derived CDR1 and CDR2 are SGHNT and YYREEE (reference sequence). The CDR3 DNA reads as TGTGCCAGCAGCTTCCCGACCCCGGGGGAAGAGACCCAGTACTTC. It translates to CASSFPTPGEETQYF.

The rearrangement uses TRBV15 and TRBJ2-4; 8 bases map to TRBD1. Germline V CDR1 and CDR2: LNHNV, YYDKDF (reference sequence). The V segment lost 3 bases and the J segment 0 bases; nucleotides outside the gene matches: 10. CDR3 length: 18 residues. The CDR3 loop reads CATSSTGGLSLAKNIQYF. CDR3 sequence (DNA): TGTGCCACCAGCAGCACAGGGGGGCTGAGTCTAGCCAAAAACATTCAGTACTTC.

CDR3 coding DNA: TGTGCCAGCAGCTTAGTATCGGGCGGTGAAGCTTTCTTT. Translation: CASSLVSGGEAFF. The rearrangement uses TRBV7-2 and TRBJ1-1; D gene unclear. Germline CDR1 reads SGHTA; CDR2 reads FQGNSA. The V and J ends lost 1 base and 7 bases respectively, with 10 bases between them. The CDR3 runs 13 residues.

The chain combines TRBV30 with TRBJ2-2, with a weak D call TRBD1 (5 bases). The CDR3 is made up of 15 amino acids. Germline-derived CDR1 and CDR2 are GTSNPN and SVGIG (reference sequence). Trimming left V 3 bases short and J 6 bases short, with 17 bases between. Written as DNA, the CDR3 is TGTGCCTGGAGAACGCAGGGTCCTTTGGCCGGGGAGCTGTTTTTT. Translation gives CAWRTQGPLAGELFF.

On this clone: The same CDR3 arises from other DNA sequences in this sample as well. The CDR3 nucleotides are TGCAGTGCTTGGGGCAATGAGCAGTTCTTC. Translation gives CSAWGNEQFF. The chain is built from TRBV20-1 and TRBJ2-1, with D hard to call. Germline CDR1 DFQATT, CDR2 SNEGSKA (reference sequence). Trimming cost V 5 bases and J 6 bases, with 5 bases left between them. This CDR3 has 10 residues.

The chain uses TRBV29-1 and TRBJ1-2, with D uncertain. V lost 3 bases and J 6 bases, leaving 8 bases between the germline ends. CDR3 length equals 11 residues. Germline V lookup: CDR1 SQVTM, CDR2 ANQGSEA. The CDR3 DNA follows: TGCAGCGTTGAGAGGGCGGATGGCTACACCTTC. This codes for CSVERADGYTF.

V gene TRBV2 combines with J gene TRBJ1-2; D call uncertain. Germline V gene data show CDR1 as SNHLY and CDR2 as FYNNEI. V lost 8 bases and J lost 4, with 8 bases in between. The CDR3 runs 11 residues. CDR3 sequence (DNA): TGTGCCAGCTACGTCGGCTATGGCTACACCTTC. Protein: CASYVGYGYTF.

In nucleotides, the CDR3 is TGTGCCTGGAGTGTATCCAGGAAGAACACTGAAGCTTTCTTT. Protein sequence: CAWSVSRKNTEAFF. The V call is TRBV30, the J call TRBJ1-1; no definite D call. Germline assignment: CDR1 GTSNPN and CDR2 SVGIG (reference sequence). The CDR3 contains 14 residues. Trimming cost V 0 bases and J 1 base, with 9 bases left between them. Combining the CDR3 with reference TRBV30 and TRBJ1-1 gives the whole variable domain SQTIHQWPATLVQPVGSPLSLECTVEGTSNPNLYWYRQAAGRGLQLLFYSVGIGQISSEVPQNLSASRPQDRQFILSSKKLLLSDSGFYLCAWSVSRKNTEAFFGQGTRLTVV.

This clone was observed a handful of times. This chain uses TRBV29-1 with TRBJ2-3; D is possibly TRBD1 (5 bases). CDR3 size: 12 residues. The germline V gene encodes CDR1 SQVTM and CDR2 ANQGSEA. The CDR3 bases are TGCAGTGCCCGCAAGGGGACAGATACGCAGTATTTT. It codes for CSARKGTDTQYF.

This clone was observed a few times. The chain carries TRBV29-1 and TRBJ2-1; tentatively, D is TRBD1 (6 bases). V shed 3 bases and J shed 1 base, with 7 bases lying between them. The CDR3 loop spans 13 amino acids. CDR1 is SQVTM, CDR2 ANQGSEA, per germline. The CDR3 is CSVDTGSYNEQFF. CDR3 sequence (DNA): TGCAGCGTTGATACAGGGTCCTACAATGAGCAGTTCTTC.

The genes are TRBV27 and TRBJ2-3, with D hard to call. The CDR3 is made up of 16 amino acids. Trimming took off 1 base at V and 1 base at J, with 12 bases between the two ends. Germline-derived CDR1 and CDR2 are MNHEY and SMNVEV (reference sequence). The CDR3 DNA is TGTGCCAGCAGTTTATTGGCCCGCGGAGGCACAGATACGCAGTATTTT. This translates into CASSLLARGGTDTQYF.

J is TRBJ2-5 and V is TRBV5-1, with 8 positions matching TRBD2. Per the germline V gene, CDR1 is SGHRS and CDR2 is YFSETQ. The junction had 2 bases not matched to a gene; V was cut back by 2 bases and J by 2 bases. The CDR3 loop spans 14 amino acids. The CDR3 is CASSFERGQETQYF. The CDR3 DNA reads as TGCGCCAGCAGCTTCGAGCGGGGGCAAGAGACCCAGTACTTC.

The chain combines TRBV14 with TRBJ2-3, with TRBD2 as a possible D gene (5 bases). Germline values: CDR1 SGHDN, CDR2 FVKESK. This CDR3 contains 12 residues. Trimming took off 4 bases at V and 8 bases at J, with 10 bases between the two ends. DNA of the CDR3: TGTGCCAGCAGCCGGCCCCGGGGTACGCAGTATTTT. It translates to CASSRPRGTQYF.

This clone has more than one count but fewer than ten. CDR3 DNA sequence: TGTGCCAGCAGTAGGGGGGGTTTTGGCTACACCTTC. It encodes CASSRGGFGYTF. The V and J genes are TRBV6-5 and TRBJ1-2; D may be TRBD1 (6 bases). CDR1 is MNHEY and CDR2 is SVGAGI in the germline V gene. This CDR3 contains 12 residues. Trimming left V 5 bases short and J 7 bases short, with 11 bases between.